One T cell receptor beta chain is described in this entry. Its antigen is undetermined. The authors extracted RNA and reverse transcribed it into cDNA as the sequencing template. Sequencing used immunoSEQ multiplex PCR; TCRdb keeps in-frame clones, though not all of them. The top ten hold roughly 20% of the sample, which has about 120,000 clones, roughly 50% seen once. This sample stems from a study of CD8+ T cells in alopecia areata. Findings and caveats of the study: Scalp samples also yield sequences from resident alphabeta T cells of normal skin. Clonality was higher in lesional than normal scalp, especially in alopecia totalis/universalis.

CDR3 length: 15 residues. The starting material was CD8+ T cells sorted from blood, obtained at week 0. The clonotype originates from a human donor with alopecia areata. The chain links TRBV12-2 to TRBJ2-3. TRBV12-2 is tagged as a pseudogene. CDR3 region: CASRPRMGRVDTQYF. In DNA, the CDR3 is TGTGCAAGTCGCCCGAGGATGGGTAGGGTCGATACGCAGTATTTT.